This T cell receptor (beta chain) was recorded in a study of Tregs in tolerant kidney transplant recipients. The germline V gene encodes CDR1 MNHEY and CDR2 SVGAGI. V dropped 5 bases and J dropped 11; count of bases not matched to a gene: 5. There are 11 residues in the CDR3. Overall study findings and caveats: Activated donor B cell expansion appeared to reveal the most relevant donor-specific TCRbeta repertoire. Biological reproducibility was not directly addressed, but technical replication error appeared minimal.

Produced via immunoSEQ multiplex PCR; TCRdb's table is partial and in-frame only. The table shows a few thousand clones, with roughly 40% occurring only once. Note on this clone: Its antigen is unknown.

This receptor was obtained from a human donor in good health. Source material: Tregs from blood grown in culture. The chain couples TRBV6-5 to TRBJ1-1, with 7 positions matching TRBD1. The CDR3 DNA reads as TGTGCCAGCAGTCGGACAGGTAGGGCTTTCTTT. Its protein is CASSRTGRAFF.